A selection of T cell receptor beta chains follows, all from one sample in a study of T cell responses to AZD1222 COVID-19 vaccine. Profiling relied on immunoSEQ multiplex PCR, and the TCRdb table lists in-frame clones only, not all of them. The sample lists about 140,000 clones, around 90% occurring once. The starting material was peripheral blood, obtained on day 0 of AZD1222 vaccination. The receptors here all came from an adult in good health. Both conserved end residues are part of each CDR3. Fields, in order: D gene, J gene, clone size, CDR3 length, V gene, CDR3 protein, CDR3 DNA. D genes are given only for firm matches. Clone size is shown for a subset of rows, as once, few, many or a class of expanded clone.

TRBD1,TRBJ1-6,.,15,TRBV28,CASSPPGQTNSPLHF,TGTGCCAGCAGTCCTCCGGGACAGACTAATTCACCCCTCCACTTT
TRBD1,TRBJ1-4,.,14,TRBV11-2,CASSITGVPEKLFF,TGTGCCAGCAGCATCACAGGGGTCCCAGAAAAACTGTTTTTT
TRBD2,TRBJ2-7,.,15,TRBV5-1,CASSVSGTSGYEQYF,TGCGCCAGCAGCGTATCCGGGACTAGCGGCTACGAGCAGTACTTC
.,TRBJ2-3,.,14,TRBV28,CASSSTASTDTQYF,TGTGCCAGCAGTTCTACAGCGAGCACAGATACGCAGTATTTT
.,TRBJ1-1,.,15,TRBV3-1/TRBV3-2,CASSQQDIENTEAFF,TGTGCCAGCAGCCAACAAGATATTGAGAACACTGAAGCTTTCTTT
.,TRBJ1-1,once,15,TRBV7-2,CAGEATSMMNTEAFF,TGTGCCGGAGAGGCGACCTCAATGATGAACACTGAAGCTTTCTTT
.,TRBJ1-6,.,17,TRBV29-1,CSVEDIMPPSYNSPLHF,TGCAGCGTTGAAGATATTATGCCACCCTCCTATAATTCACCCCTCCACTTT
.,TRBJ2-2,.,17,TRBV29-1,CSVPRGGKQANTGELFF,TGCAGCGTCCCCCGAGGGGGGAAACAAGCGAACACCGGGGAGCTGTTTTTT
.,TRBJ2-1,.,15,TRBV28,CASSLPLGGYNEQFF,TGTGCCAGCAGTTTGCCACTCGGGGGTTACAATGAGCAGTTCTTC
TRBD1,TRBJ1-1,.,13,TRBV19,CASSREGGWSAFF,TGTGCCAGTAGTCGCGAAGGGGGCTGGTCAGCTTTCTTT
TRBD1,TRBJ1-1,.,16,TRBV2,CASAQRGTGVLTEAFF,TGTGCCAGCGCGCAGAGGGGGACAGGGGTTCTTACTGAAGCTTTCTTT
.,TRBJ1-3,.,12,TRBV12-3/TRBV12-4,CASRTMGNTIYF,TGTGCCAGCAGAACCATGGGAAACACCATATATTTT
TRBD1,TRBJ1-1,.,15,TRBV28,CASSLLITGDTEAFF,TGTGCCAGCAGTTTATTAATCACAGGGGACACTGAAGCTTTCTTT
TRBD1,TRBJ2-7,.,20,TRBV24-1,CATSDLVAPSRDSRKYEQYF,TGTGCCACCAGTGATCTTGTTGCCCCCAGCCGGGACAGTCGGAAGTACGAGCAGTACTTC